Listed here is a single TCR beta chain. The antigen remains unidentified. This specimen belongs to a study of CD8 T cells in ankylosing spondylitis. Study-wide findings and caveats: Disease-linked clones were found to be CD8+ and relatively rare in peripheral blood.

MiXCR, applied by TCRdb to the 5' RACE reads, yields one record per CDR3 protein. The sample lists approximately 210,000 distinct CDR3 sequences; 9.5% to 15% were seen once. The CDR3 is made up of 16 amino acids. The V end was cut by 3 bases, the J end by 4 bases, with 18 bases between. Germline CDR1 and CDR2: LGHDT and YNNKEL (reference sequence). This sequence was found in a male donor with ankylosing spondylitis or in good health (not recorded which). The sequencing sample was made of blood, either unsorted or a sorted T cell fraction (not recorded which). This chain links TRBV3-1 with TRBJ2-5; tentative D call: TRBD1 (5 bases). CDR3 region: CASSHPLGRVGETQYF. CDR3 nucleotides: TGTGCCAGCAGCCACCCCCTTGGCAGGGTGGGAGAGACCCAGTACTTC.